What follows is one T cell receptor (beta chain) and its context. Trimming took 4 bases from V and 6 from J; bases not matched to a gene: 5. From germline, CDR1 is MGHRA and CDR2 YSYEKL. The CDR3 length is 15 residues. The source of the sample is a study of control samples from healthy donors and cancer patients. TCRdb keeps only in-frame clones here, not all; method: immunoSEQ multiplex PCR. This sample has some 140,000 clones, with around nine tenths found just once. The TCR was taken from a woman aged 30 to 39 in good health. Sequencing was carried out using blood. V and J are TRBV4-1 and TRBJ2-1; TRBD2 agrees at 11 bases. The CDR3 loop reads CASSRLTSGSNEQFF. The DNA of the CDR3 is TGCGCCAGCAGCCGTCTCACTAGCGGGAGCAATGAGCAGTTCTTC.